One and the same sample provided the 30 T cell receptor beta chains below, sequenced in a study of cytomegalovirus exposure and HLA in healthy donors. A multiplex PCR was run with 60 Vbeta primers and 13 Jbeta primers. Sequenced by immunoSEQ multiplex PCR; TCRdb stores in-frame clones only, minus some. Recorded here are tens of thousands of clones; the top ten clones represent over 9%. Material: PBMCs. Source of these receptors: a woman in her fifties or sixties in good health and CMV-seropositive.

The V and J genes are TRBV5-1 and TRBJ1-2; 8 nucleotides line up with TRBD1. Germline lookup yields CDR1 SGHRS and CDR2 YFSETQ. The length of the CDR3 is 13 residues. Trimming cost V 4 bases and J 8 bases; bases outside gene matches: 7. The CDR3 sequence: CASSIGQGGGYTF. CDR3 bases: TGCGCCAGCAGCATAGGACAGGGAGGGGGCTACACCTTC.

For this clone: One end of the junction varies from germline; a read error may be responsible. The V gene is TRBV7-7, the J gene TRBJ2-7; 9 bases line up with TRBD1. The CDR3 loop spans 14 amino acids. Germline V gene lookup returns CDR1 SSHAT and CDR2 FNYEAQ (reference sequence). The chain's CDR3 is CASSFGTGTYEQYF. CDR3 DNA sequence: TGTGCTAGCAGCTTTGGGACAGGGACCTACGAGCAGTACTTC.

This chain joins TRBV19 and TRBJ2-2, with 13 bases identical to TRBD2. The V segment lost 6 bases and the J segment 6 bases; nucleotides outside the gene matches: 1. Germline loops: CDR1 LNHDA, CDR2 SQIVND (reference sequence). The length of the CDR3 is 14 residues. CDR3 DNA: TGTGCCAGTAGGGGGACTAGCGGGGCCGGGGAGCTGTTTTTT. Translated, it gives CASRGTSGAGELFF.

To note about this clone: The sample contains more than one DNA sequence encoding this CDR3. The chain employs TRBV6-4 and TRBJ2-3; 11 bases are a match to TRBD2. This CDR3 is built from 15 residues. J lost 4 bases, V lost 0 bases, and 0 bases had no gene match. CDR1 and CDR2 (germline): MRHNA, SNTAGT. CDR3 sequence (DNA): TGTGCCAGCAGTGACTCTAGCGGGGGGGCAGATACGCAGTATTTT. As protein: CASSDSSGGADTQYF.

The gene calls are TRBV29-1 and TRBJ1-1; D is perhaps TRBD1 (6 bases). The germline CDR1 and CDR2 sequences are SQVTM and ANQGSEA. CDR3 length: 10 amino acids. CDR3 nucleotide sequence: TGCAGAACGTGGACAGATGAAGCTTTCTTT. It encodes CRTWTDEAFF.

The chain has TRBV7-9 and TRBJ2-5; D is perhaps TRBD1 (6 bases). From germline, CDR1 is SEHNR and CDR2 FQNEAQ (reference sequence). The CDR3 extends over 14 amino acids. V gave up 0 bases and J gave up 1 base, with 6 bases separating them. The CDR3 sequence is CASSLADSQETQYF. DNA of the CDR3: TGTGCCAGCAGCTTAGCGGACAGCCAAGAGACCCAGTACTTC.

The rearrangement joins TRBV4-1 to TRBJ1-3, with 9 nucleotides matching TRBD1. After removal of 3 bases from V and 1 base from J, the junction contained 1 base not matched to a gene. Germline V gene sequence: CDR1 MGHRA, CDR2 YSYEKL. This CDR3 is built from 15 residues. In nucleotides, the CDR3 is TGCGCCAGCAGCCAGGGGACAGGGTCTGGAAACACCATATATTTT. Its protein is CASSQGTGSGNTIYF.

The genes are TRBV4-1 and TRBJ1-5; D may be TRBD1 (6 bases). Germline CDR1 and CDR2: MGHRA and YSYEKL. The V end was cut by 0 bases, the J end by 7 bases, with 16 bases between. This CDR3 has 16 residues. This CDR3 reads CASSQDGAGARQPQHF. In nucleotides, the CDR3 is TGCGCCAGCAGCCAAGATGGGGCGGGGGCCAGGCAGCCCCAGCATTTT.

The chain links TRBV4-3 to TRBJ2-6, with TRBD2 identical over 12 bases. CDR1 and CDR2 from the germline V gene are LGHNA and YSLEER. J lost 0 bases, V lost 0 bases, and 0 bases had no gene match. The CDR3 is 18 amino acids. This chain's CDR3 is CASSQEGLAGSGANVLTF. DNA of the CDR3: TGCGCCAGCAGCCAAGAGGGACTAGCGGGCTCTGGGGCCAACGTCCTGACTTTC.

This chain links TRBV12-5 with TRBJ1-1; 9 bases agree with TRBD1. The CDR3 totals 14 residues. The germline V gene has CDR1 LGHNT and CDR2 FRNRAP. V was pared by 6 bases and J by 5 bases, with 7 bases of the junction left unmatched. The DNA for the CDR3 is TGTGCTAGTGGGAGACAGGGGGAAGTGACTGAAGCTTTCTTT. This sequence encodes CASGRQGEVTEAFF.

The gene calls are TRBV5-5 and TRBJ2-6; D perhaps matches TRBD2 (6 bases). CDR1 SGHKS and CDR2 YYEKEE come from the germline V gene (reference sequence). The germline V and J ends were trimmed by 3 bases and 0 bases, with 16 bases remaining between them. The CDR3 length is 18 residues. DNA of the CDR3: TGTGCCAGCAGCTCCCCCGGGACTTCCAGCTCTGGGGCCAACGTCCTGACTTTC. It encodes CASSSPGTSSSGANVLTF.

The J gene is TRBJ2-3, the V gene TRBV7-9; D is unclear. The CDR3 consists of 18 residues. Germline loops: CDR1 SEHNR, CDR2 FQNEAQ (reference sequence). Trimming took off 5 bases at V and 2 bases at J, with 23 bases between the two ends. The DNA for the CDR3 is TGTGCCAGCAGCCCTCCCCCCAGCGTGGCGGTTAACACAGATACGCAGTATTTT. Translated: CASSPPPSVAVNTDTQYF. The entire variable domain, with the rest obtained from reference TRBV7-9 and TRBJ2-3, is as follows: DTGVSQNPRHKITKRGQNVTFRCDPISEHNRLYWYRQTLGQGPEFLTYFQNEAQLEKSRLLSDRFSAERPKGSFSTLEIQRTEQGDSAMYLCASSPPPSVAVNTDTQYFGPGTRLTVL.

The CDR3 loop is CSDVRASGYTF. Here the CDR3 DNA reads TGCAGCGACGTGAGGGCTAGTGGCTACACCTTC. The chain joins TRBV29-1 to TRBJ1-2; D remains ambiguous. The ends were cut back, 7 bases at V and 7 bases at J, with 13 bases in the middle. This CDR3 is built from 11 residues. The germline V gene encodes CDR1 SQVTM and CDR2 ANQGSEA.

The gene calls are TRBV5-6 and TRBJ1-2; TRBD1 matches at 7 bases. This CDR3 spans 13 amino acids. Per the germline V gene, CDR1 is SGHDT and CDR2 is YYEEEE. J lost 4 bases, V lost 4 bases, and 4 bases had no gene match. For the CDR3, the DNA is TGTGCCAGCAGCCAGGGGACAGCCTATGGCTACACCTTC. It is translated as CASSQGTAYGYTF.

The rearrangement joins TRBV10-3 to TRBJ1-6; TRBD1 agrees at 7 bases. Germline CDR1 ENHRY, CDR2 SYGVKD. Unmatched junction bases numbered 7, after V lost 7 bases and J lost 7 bases. CDR3 length: 14 amino acids. The CDR3 is CAITSAGGNSPLHF. The CDR3 DNA follows: TGTGCCATCACCTCAGCAGGGGGAAATTCACCCCTCCACTTT.

This chain joins TRBV9 and TRBJ1-6, with 8 positions matching TRBD1. This CDR3 has 13 residues. V lost 9 bases, J lost 7 bases, and 6 bases stayed unmatched. Germline V gene data show CDR1 as SGDLS and CDR2 as YYNGEE. The CDR3 DNA reads TGTGCCACCGGGACAGGCGACAATTCACCCCTCCACTTT. Translated: CATGTGDNSPLHF.

The chain employs TRBV5-4 and TRBJ1-6; perhaps TRBD1 as D (5 bases). V gave up 9 bases and J gave up 9 bases, with 25 bases separating them. CDR3 length: 16 residues. CDR1 and CDR2 (germline): SGHNT, YYREEE (reference sequence). The CDR3 reads CAIAKGPVGSGSPLHF. Here the CDR3 DNA reads TGTGCCATCGCTAAGGGGCCCGTTGGATCGGGTTCACCCCTCCACTTT. The full variable domain, with the rest looked up from reference TRBV5-4 and TRBJ1-6, is ETGVTQSPTHLIKTRGQQVTLRCSSQSGHNTVSWYQQALGQGPQFIFQYYREEENGRGNFPPRFSGLQFPNYSSELNVNALELDDSALYLCAIAKGPVGSGSPLHFGNGTRLTVT.

V gene TRBV9 combines with J gene TRBJ1-6; D ambiguous. The V end lost 0 bases, the J end lost 8 bases, and 9 bases lay between the germline ends. The CDR3 loop spans 14 amino acids. Germline V gene lookup returns CDR1 SGDLS and CDR2 YYNGEE. CDR3 amino acids: CASSVDSGDSPLHF. The CDR3 DNA is TGTGCCAGCAGCGTAGACTCTGGTGATTCACCCCTCCACTTT.

The V call is TRBV7-9, the J call TRBJ2-1; 15 bases align to TRBD2. The germline V gene has CDR1 SEHNR and CDR2 FQNEAQ (reference sequence). J gave up 1 base and V 2 bases, and 6 bases lay outside the gene matches. The CDR3 spans 19 residues. This CDR3 is CASSLPTGTSGGSYNEQFF. The CDR3 nucleotides read TGTGCCAGCAGCTTACCTACGGGGACTAGCGGGGGGTCCTACAATGAGCAGTTCTTC.

V gene TRBV5-1 combines with J gene TRBJ2-7; possibly TRBD2 for D (5 bases). The CDR3 sequence is 14 residues long. V lost 5 bases to trimming and J lost 3 bases, with 15 bases between them. Germline CDR1 is SGHRS and CDR2 is YFSETQ. The CDR3 sequence: CASRESSGNYEQYF. The CDR3 region has the DNA TGCGCCAGCAGGGAGTCCAGCGGCAACTACGAGCAGTACTTC. Full variable domain (missing parts from reference TRBV5-1 and TRBJ2-7): KAGVTQTPRYLIKTRGQQVTLSCSPISGHRSVSWYQQTPGQGLQFLFEYFSETQRNKGNFPGRFSGRQFSNSRSEMNVSTLELGDSALYLCASRESSGNYEQYFGPGTRLTVT.

The V call is TRBV5-1, the J call TRBJ2-5; maybe TRBD2 (6 bases). Between the trimmed V and J ends, which lost 5 bases and 5 bases, there was a span of 19 bases. Germline loops: CDR1 SGHRS, CDR2 YFSETQ. The length of the CDR3 is 15 residues. In DNA, the CDR3 is TGCGCCAGCAGACCTGGGACTTCTAACGGGGAGACCCAGTACTTC. As protein: CASRPGTSNGETQYF.

The CDR3 reads CASSVTAGGVDEQFF. The CDR3 DNA follows: TGTGCCAGCAGTGTGACAGCGGGGGGGGTGGATGAGCAGTTCTTC. This chain uses TRBV2 with TRBJ2-1, with 10 bases aligning to TRBD2. This CDR3 spans 15 amino acids. Germline V gene sequence: CDR1 SNHLY, CDR2 FYNNEI. Trimming removed 4 bases from V and 8 bases from J; junction bases left unmatched: 8.

This chain connects TRBV5-1 to TRBJ2-1, with 9 bases identical to TRBD2. The length of the CDR3 is 14 residues. CDR1 is SGHRS and CDR2 is YFSETQ in the germline V gene. V shed 5 bases and J 5 bases; nucleotides not matched to a gene: 5. The DNA for the CDR3 is TGCGCCAGCAGAGGTAGCGGGGGTAACAATGAGCAGTTCTTC. This gives the protein CASRGSGGNNEQFF.

V and J are TRBV13 and TRBJ2-1, with D unclear. This CDR3 region has 11 residues. CDR1 is PRHDT and CDR2 is FYEKMQ in the germline V gene (reference sequence). V lost 1 base, J lost 12 bases, and 7 bases lay in between. This CDR3 is CASSLVGPQFF. The CDR3, as DNA: TGTGCCAGCAGCTTAGTTGGGCCGCAGTTCTTC.

The chain employs TRBV11-3 and TRBJ2-5; 7 bases are shared with TRBD1. V shed 2 bases and J 1 base; nucleotides not matched to a gene: 7. Germline CDR1 SGHNT, CDR2 YENEEA. This CDR3 contains 16 residues. CDR3 coding DNA: TGTGCCAGCAGCTTATCGATCGGGGACAGCCAAGAGACCCAGTACTTC. Translating it yields CASSLSIGDSQETQYF.

The chain carries TRBV5-4 and TRBJ2-1, with TRBD2 matching over 7 bases. V was clipped by 2 bases and J by 10 bases; unmatched bases: 9. The germline CDR1 and CDR2 sequences are SGHNT and YYREEE (reference sequence). The CDR3 contains 14 residues. The CDR3 here is CASSLGLGETEQFF. In DNA, the CDR3 is TGTGCCAGCAGCTTAGGACTAGGCGAAACAGAGCAGTTCTTC. Looking up the rest from reference TRBV5-4 and TRBJ2-1 gives the full variable domain: ETGVTQSPTHLIKTRGQQVTLRCSSQSGHNTVSWYQQALGQGPQFIFQYYREEENGRGNFPPRFSGLQFPNYSSELNVNALELDDSALYLCASSLGLGETEQFFGPGTRLTVL.

V usage is TRBV4-1 and J usage is TRBJ2-2; D might be TRBD1 (6 bases). The germline CDR1 and CDR2 sequences are MGHRA and YSYEKL. The CDR3 covers 17 residues. V lost 4 bases and J 5 bases, leaving 20 bases between the germline ends. CDR3 nucleotides: TGCGCCAGCAGCCCGACCCCGACAGGCCGCGGGACCGGGGAGCTGTTTTTT. Amino acids: CASSPTPTGRGTGELFF.

The V gene is TRBV6-6, the J gene TRBJ1-1, with 7 bases matching TRBD1. With 0 bases clipped from V and 7 bases from J, the junction kept 8 bases outside the gene matches. Germline CDR1 MNHNY, CDR2 SVGAGI (reference sequence). The CDR3 spans 15 residues. The CDR3 sequence: CASSYSGQGGHEAFF. The CDR3 region has the DNA TGTGCCAGCAGTTACTCGGGGCAGGGGGGTCATGAAGCTTTCTTT.

The chain carries TRBV6-5 and TRBJ1-1; 8 bases fit TRBD1. Germline values: CDR1 MNHEY, CDR2 SVGAGI. The CDR3 is made up of 13 amino acids. V shed 11 bases, J shed 4 bases, and the junction held 9 bases outside the gene matches. In DNA form, the CDR3 reads TGTGCCTGTGTAGGACAGGGCCTCACTGAAGCTTTCTTT. Encoded protein: CACVGQGLTEAFF.

V and J are TRBV6-5 and TRBJ1-2; 9 nucleotides agree with TRBD1. V trimming: 7 bases; J trimming: 8 bases; junction bases outside the gene matches: 8. The CDR3 runs to 13 residues. Germline V gene sequence: CDR1 MNHEY, CDR2 SVGAGI. CDR3: CASKQQGAAGYTF. The CDR3 bases are TGTGCCAGCAAGCAACAGGGGGCTGCCGGCTACACCTTC.